The TCR beta chain described here comes from a study of blood T cell repertoires in COVID-19. Study as a whole: Whether acute or convalescent, the COVID-19 samples came from the United States, Italy and Spain. PBMCs, B-cell-depleted T cells, or T cells provided the cDNA or gDNA that made up the material.

With 4 bases removed from V and 0 bases from J, the gap between germline ends came to 13 bases. The CDR3 consists of 15 residues. Germline V gene lookup returns CDR1 SGDLS and CDR2 YYNGEE. In the source study's methods: Quantification of nucleated cells was approximated via reference gene primer amplification. Only in-frame clones appear in the TCRdb table, and some are missing; sequencing was by immunoSEQ multiplex PCR. V, J and clone size derive from that table, while D and trimming were established from the DNA sequence. Of around 140,000 clones listed, approximately 81% are singletons. The V gene is TRBV9, the J gene TRBJ1-1; D not resolved. Sequenced input: peripheral blood. This TCR was recovered from a human donor in a cohort sampled during active COVID-19. The CDR3 reads CASSPLGGLNTEAFF. CDR3 nucleotide sequence: TGTGCCAGCAGCCCGCTGGGAGGGTTGAACACTGAAGCTTTCTTT.